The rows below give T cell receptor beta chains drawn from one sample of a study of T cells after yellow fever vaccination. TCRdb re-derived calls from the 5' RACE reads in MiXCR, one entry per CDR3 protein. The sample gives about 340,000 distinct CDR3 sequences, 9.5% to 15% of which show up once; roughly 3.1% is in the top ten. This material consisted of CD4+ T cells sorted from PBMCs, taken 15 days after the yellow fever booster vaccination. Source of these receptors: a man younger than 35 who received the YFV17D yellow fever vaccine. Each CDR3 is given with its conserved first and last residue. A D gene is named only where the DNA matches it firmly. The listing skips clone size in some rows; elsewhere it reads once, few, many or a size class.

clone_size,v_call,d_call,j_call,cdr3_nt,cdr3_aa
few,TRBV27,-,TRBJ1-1,TGTGCCAGCAGTTCAGGGTCCACAGGGACTGAAGCTTTCTTT,CASSSGSTGTEAFF
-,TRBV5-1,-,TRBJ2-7,TGCGCCAGCAGCTTGTTCTCCTACGAGCAGTACTTC,CASSLFSYEQYF
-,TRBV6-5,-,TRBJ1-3,TGTGCCAGCAGTCCCCTCTTTGGGCGAAACACCATATATTTT,CASSPLFGRNTIYF
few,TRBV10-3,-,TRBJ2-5,TGTGCCATCAGTGAAGGAGGGGCCCAAGAGACCCAGTACTTC,CAISEGGAQETQYF
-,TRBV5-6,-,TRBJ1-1,TGTGCCAGCAGCTTGGCGTTCGCCGGGAACACTGAAGCTTTCTTT,CASSLAFAGNTEAFF
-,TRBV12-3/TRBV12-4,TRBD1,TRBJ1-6,TGTGCCAGCAGTGGCCGGGACAGTGATAATTCACCCCTCCACTTT,CASSGRDSDNSPLHF
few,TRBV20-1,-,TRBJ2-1,TGCAGTGCGCTGGACCCCAACCCCTCCTACAATGAGCAGTTCTTC,CSALDPNPSYNEQFF
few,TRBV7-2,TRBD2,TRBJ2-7,TGTGCCAGCAGCTTAGCGAGCGGGGGGGCCGGGGAGCAGTACTTC,CASSLASGGAGEQYF
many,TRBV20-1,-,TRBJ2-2,TGCAGTGCCTCCGGGCAGGGGTCCGGGGAGCTGTTTTTT,CSASGQGSGELFF
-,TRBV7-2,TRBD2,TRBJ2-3,TGTGCCAGCAGCCCCATAGCGGGGCCAAGGACAGATACGCAGTATTTT,CASSPIAGPRTDTQYF
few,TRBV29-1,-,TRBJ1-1,TGCAGCGGGAAGACAGGCCGCACTGAAGCTTTCTTT,CSGKTGRTEAFF
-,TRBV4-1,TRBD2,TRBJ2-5,TGCGCCAGCAGCCAAGGTTGGGCCGGGGGGGGAGCGGAGACCCAGTACTTC,CASSQGWAGGGAETQYF
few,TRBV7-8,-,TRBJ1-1,TGTGCCAGCAGCTTAGCGCCGGGGGGCTTAGACACTGAAGCTTTCTTT,CASSLAPGGLDTEAFF
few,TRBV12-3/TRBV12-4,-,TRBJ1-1,TGTGCCAGCAGTTATTTGCGGGGAGGCACTGAAGCTTTCTTT,CASSYLRGGTEAFF
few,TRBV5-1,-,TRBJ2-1,TGCGCCAGCAGCTTGGATTCGGGGGCCTCCTACAATGAGCAGTTCTTC,CASSLDSGASYNEQFF
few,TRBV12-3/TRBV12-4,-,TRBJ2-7,TGTGCCAGCAGTTTTGGCAGGGCAAACTACGAGCAGTACTTC,CASSFGRANYEQYF
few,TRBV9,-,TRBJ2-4,TGTGCCAGCAGCGAAAGCGGCGACAGTAACATTCAGTACTTC,CASSESGDSNIQYF
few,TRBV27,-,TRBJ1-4,TGTGCCAGCAGTCTTCGAGGTTGGACCGCGGAGGATGAAAAACTGTTTTTT,CASSLRGWTAEDEKLFF
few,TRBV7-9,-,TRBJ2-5,TGTGCCAGCAGCCCCCGGGACATCCAAGAGACCCAGTACTTC,CASSPRDIQETQYF
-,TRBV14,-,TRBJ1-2,TGTGCCAGCAGCCAAGATGTTCGAGGATGGGGTCGAGGCTACACCTTC,CASSQDVRGWGRGYTF
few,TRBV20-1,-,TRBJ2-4,TGCAGTGCTCGCCCTCCGGGGATAGCCAAAAACATTCAGTACTTC,CSARPPGIAKNIQYF
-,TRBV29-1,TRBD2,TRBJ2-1,TGCAGTATGACTAGCGGGGGGGCTAGCTCCTACAATGAGCAGTTCTTC,CSMTSGGASSYNEQFF
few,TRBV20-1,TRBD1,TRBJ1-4,TGCAGTGCTAGACCCGGACAGGGGAATGAAAAACTGTTTTTT,CSARPGQGNEKLFF
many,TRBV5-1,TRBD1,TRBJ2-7,TGCGCCAGCAGCAAAAGGACAGGGGGCCACGAGCAGTACTTC,CASSKRTGGHEQYF
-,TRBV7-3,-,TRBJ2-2,TGTGCCAGCAGCCGCTTCCAGGGCACCGGGGAGCTGTTTTTT,CASSRFQGTGELFF
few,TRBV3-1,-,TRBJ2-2,TGTGCCAGCAGCCAAATGCTTAACACCGGGGAGCTGTTTTTT,CASSQMLNTGELFF
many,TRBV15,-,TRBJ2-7,TGTGCCACCAGCAGAGATATCCAGGCTTCCTACGAGCAGTACTTC,CATSRDIQASYEQYF
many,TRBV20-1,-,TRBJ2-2,TGCAGTGCTAGAGATGGGGCTAGAATGACCGGGGAGCTGTTTTTT,CSARDGARMTGELFF
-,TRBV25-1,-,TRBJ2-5,TGTGCCAGCAACCCGACGGATCAAGAGACCCAGTACTTC,CASNPTDQETQYF
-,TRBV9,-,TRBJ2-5,TGTGCCAGCAGCGCCCAGGTCTACCAAGAGACCCAGTACTTC,CASSAQVYQETQYF
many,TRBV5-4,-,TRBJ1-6,TGTGCCAGCAGCTTGGACAATTCACCCCTCCACTTT,CASSLDNSPLHF